The entry below gives a single T cell receptor (beta chain) sequence along with its context. This record belongs to a study of CDR3 diversity in severe acne. TCRdb redid the calling of the PCR reads with MiXCR, one entry per CDR3 protein. The sample contains tens of thousands of distinct CDR3 sequences, around 49% of which appear only once. V gave up 4 bases and J gave up 5 bases, with 21 bases separating them. Germline values: CDR1 MNHEY, CDR2 SVGAGI. CDR3 size: 17 residues. The chain employs TRBV6-5 and TRBJ2-1; maybe TRBD2 (6 bases). Sequences were obtained from blood. The sequence was obtained from a male donor in good health, without acne. Here the CDR3 reads CASSFLGDCLRNNEQFF. DNA of the CDR3: TGTGCCAGCAGTTTTCTCGGGGACTGCCTAAGGAACAATGAGCAGTTCTTC.